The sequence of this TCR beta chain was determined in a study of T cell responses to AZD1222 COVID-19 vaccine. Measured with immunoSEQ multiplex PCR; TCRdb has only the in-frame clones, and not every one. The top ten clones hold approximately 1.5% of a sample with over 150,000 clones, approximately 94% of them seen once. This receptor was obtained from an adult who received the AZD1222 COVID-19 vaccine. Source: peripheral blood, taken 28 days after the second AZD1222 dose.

CDR3 amino acids: CASSQGSLALSSYNSPLHF. CDR3 sequence (DNA): TGCGCCAGCAGCCAAGGCTCATTAGCATTAAGCTCCTATAATTCACCCCTCCACTTT. This chain joins TRBV4-1 and TRBJ1-6; D unresolved. The CDR3 sequence is 19 residues long. V dropped 1 base and J dropped 0 bases, with 16 bases sitting between them. Germline V gene lookup returns CDR1 MGHRA and CDR2 YSYEKL.